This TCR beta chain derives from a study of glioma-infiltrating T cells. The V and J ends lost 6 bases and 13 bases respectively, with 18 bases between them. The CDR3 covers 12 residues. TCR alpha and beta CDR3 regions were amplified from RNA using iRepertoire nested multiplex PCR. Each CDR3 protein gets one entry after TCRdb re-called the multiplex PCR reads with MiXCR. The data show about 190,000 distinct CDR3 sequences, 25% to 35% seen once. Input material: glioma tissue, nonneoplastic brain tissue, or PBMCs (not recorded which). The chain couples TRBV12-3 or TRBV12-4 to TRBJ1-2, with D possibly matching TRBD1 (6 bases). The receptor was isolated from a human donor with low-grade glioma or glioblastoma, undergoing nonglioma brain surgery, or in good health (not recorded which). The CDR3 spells CASSQTQGRVTF. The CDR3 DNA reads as TGTGCCAGCAGCCAAACACAGGGTCGAGTCACCTTC.